The 23 T cell receptor beta chains listed next were all sequenced from one sample in a study of cytomegalovirus exposure and HLA in healthy donors. Researchers ran the PCR with 60 Vbeta and 13 Jbeta primers. The data were produced by immunoSEQ multiplex PCR, yet TCRdb's version contains in-frame clones alone and is incomplete. The data contain 300,000 or so clones, 84% of them singletons. The sequencing sample was made of PBMCs. These receptors were collected from a woman aged 40 to 50 in good health and CMV-seropositive.

CDR3 amino acids: CASSPSLFQDTQYF. Written as DNA, the CDR3 is TGCGCCAGCAGCCCAAGCCTATTCCAAGATACGCAGTATTTT. The chain carries TRBV5-1 and TRBJ2-3, with D unresolved. V lost 4 bases and J lost 5, with 14 bases in between. The germline V gene has CDR1 SGHRS and CDR2 YFSETQ. This CDR3 spans 14 amino acids.

This clone was seen only once. As DNA, the CDR3 is TGTGCCAGTAGTATCGTCGCTGGGACAGCGAGCTCTGGAAACACCATATATTTT. This codes for CASSIVAGTASSGNTIYF. V gene TRBV19 combines with J gene TRBJ1-3; 7 positions agree with TRBD1. CDR1 and CDR2 (germline): LNHDA, SQIVND (reference sequence). V shed 3 bases, J shed 0 bases, and the junction held 11 bases outside the gene matches. The CDR3 is made up of 18 amino acids.

The rearrangement joins TRBV5-1 to TRBJ2-3; D perhaps matches TRBD2 (6 bases). Germline values: CDR1 SGHRS, CDR2 YFSETQ. The CDR3 has 15 residues. V was cut by 4 bases and J by 0 bases, with 12 bases left in between. DNA of the CDR3: TGCGCCAGCAGCCCATACAGCGGGAGCACAGATACGCAGTATTTT. Its translation is CASSPYSGSTDTQYF.

The chain has TRBV6-5 and TRBJ1-1; no reliable D call. Germline CDR1 is MNHEY and CDR2 is SVGAGI. This CDR3 region has 11 residues. V was pared by 8 bases and J by 2 bases, with 6 bases between. The CDR3 region is CASRENTEAFF. The CDR3 DNA reads TGTGCCAGCCGCGAAAACACTGAAGCTTTCTTT.

The V and J genes are TRBV7-6 and TRBJ1-3; tentatively, D is TRBD1 (5 bases). Trimming pared 5 bases from V and 0 bases from J, leaving 14 bases between. From germline, CDR1 is SGHVS and CDR2 FNYEAQ. CDR3 length equals 16 residues. The CDR3 sequence is CASSPTPGYSGNTIYF. The CDR3 DNA sequence: TGTGCCAGCAGCCCAACCCCAGGGTACTCTGGAAACACCATATATTTT.

The chain recombines TRBV19 with TRBJ1-5; possible D gene TRBD1, 5 bases. The CDR3 is made up of 15 amino acids. CDR1 is LNHDA and CDR2 is SQIVND in the germline V gene (reference sequence). Trimming took off 7 bases at V and 0 bases at J, with 13 bases between the two ends. Written as DNA, the CDR3 is TGTGCCAGTAATTCCGACAGAGATAGCAATCAGCCCCAGCATTTT. Its translation is CASNSDRDSNQPQHF.

This rearrangement joins TRBV15 to TRBJ1-5; 7 bases match TRBD1. Germline V CDR1 and CDR2: LNHNV, YYDKDF (reference sequence). The V and J ends lost 0 bases and 9 bases, in that order; junction bases with no gene match: 11. This CDR3 contains 16 residues. In nucleotides, the CDR3 is TGTGCCACCAGCAGAGAAGGGGACAGTCTCTTGGGGCCCCAGCATTTT. Protein sequence: CATSREGDSLLGPQHF. Full variable domain (outside the CDR3, taken from reference TRBV15 and TRBJ1-5): DAMVIQNPRYQVTQFGKPVTLSCSQTLNHNVMYWYQQKSSQAPKLLFHYYDKDFNNEADTPDNFQSRRPNTSFCFLDIRSPGLGDTAMYLCATSREGDSLLGPQHFGDGTRLSIL.

V usage is TRBV6-1 and J usage is TRBJ2-7; 7 nucleotides match TRBD1. The CDR3 runs to 15 residues. V shed 2 bases and J 3 bases; nucleotides not matched to a gene: 7. Looked up from germline, CDR1 is MNHNS and CDR2 is SASEGT. This CDR3 reads CASSERDRELYEQYF. The DNA for the CDR3 is TGTGCCAGCAGTGAAAGAGACAGGGAGCTCTACGAGCAGTACTTC.

The chain combines TRBV28 with TRBJ2-7; 7 bases line up with TRBD2. V lost 4 bases to trimming and J lost 0 bases; unmatched junction nucleotides: 6. Germline CDR1 reads MDHEN; CDR2 reads SYDVKM. The CDR3 loop spans 15 amino acids. The CDR3 sequence is CASSSGERGSYEQYF. CDR3 sequence (DNA): TGTGCCAGCAGTTCCGGGGAGCGGGGCTCCTACGAGCAGTACTTC.

The chain links TRBV6-5 to TRBJ2-1, with D unresolved. V lost 2 bases and J lost 3, with 14 bases in between. In germline, CDR1 is MNHEY, CDR2 SVGAGI. This CDR3 has 16 residues. The CDR3 region is CASSYPTQLGYNEQFF. CDR3 in DNA: TGTGCCAGCAGTTACCCCACTCAACTCGGCTACAATGAGCAGTTCTTC.

This chain joins TRBV14 and TRBJ2-1, with TRBD2 identical over 11 bases. In germline, CDR1 is SGHDN, CDR2 FVKESK. V lost 4 bases and J lost 4; bases outside the gene matches: 3. CDR3 length: 15 residues. The CDR3 protein is CASSLRTSGYNEQFF. The DNA of the CDR3 is TGTGCCAGCAGCCTGCGGACTAGCGGGTACAATGAGCAGTTCTTC.

J is TRBJ2-1 and V is TRBV7-2, with TRBD2 matching 8 bases. V trimming: 5 bases; J trimming: 2 bases; junction bases outside the gene matches: 5. The germline CDR1 and CDR2 sequences are SGHTA and FQGNSA. This CDR3 region has 15 residues. CDR3 in amino acids: CASSRREGPYNEQFF. In DNA, the CDR3 is TGTGCCAGCAGCCGACGGGAGGGACCCTACAATGAGCAGTTCTTC. Drawing the rest from reference TRBV7-2 and TRBJ2-1, the complete variable domain is GAGVSQSPSNKVTEKGKDVELRCDPISGHTALYWYRQSLGQGLEFLIYFQGNSAPDKSGLPSDRFSAERTGGSVSTLTIQRTQQEDSAVYLCASSRREGPYNEQFFGPGTRLTVL.

V and J are TRBV28 and TRBJ2-7; 10 bases align to TRBD2. Germline V gene data show CDR1 as MDHEN and CDR2 as SYDVKM. The CDR3 length is 14 residues. With V trimmed by 8 bases and J by 4 bases, 8 bases remained unmatched. CDR3 loop: CASGVPSGSYEQYF. CDR3 in DNA: TGTGCCAGCGGAGTTCCTAGCGGGAGTTACGAGCAGTACTTC.

The chain recombines TRBV6-5 with TRBJ2-7, with D maybe TRBD2 (6 bases). Germline CDR1 MNHEY, CDR2 SVGAGI. V gave up 7 bases and J gave up 2 bases, with 18 bases separating them. This CDR3 contains 15 residues. CDR3 bases: TGTGCCAGCACCCCAGGGCGGGACGGAACCTACGAGCAGTACTTC. This sequence encodes CASTPGRDGTYEQYF.

The chain has TRBV25-1 and TRBJ1-6, with TRBD1 matching 8 bases. This CDR3 comprises 13 residues. The V and J ends lost 7 bases and 17 bases, in that order; junction bases with no gene match: 13. Germline V gives CDR1 MGHDK, CDR2 SYGVNS. The DNA of the CDR3 is TGTGCCAGCAATGGACAGGGTAGCGGTTTCTTCCACTTT. Encoded protein: CASNGQGSGFFHF.

This clone showed up just a few times. V gene TRBV4-2 combines with J gene TRBJ1-6, with a tentative D call TRBD1 (5 bases). This CDR3 is built from 15 residues. Germline V CDR1 and CDR2: LGHNA, YNFKEQ. V shed 3 bases and J shed 0 bases, with 6 bases lying between them. The CDR3 region is CASSQGGSYNSPLHF. The DNA of the CDR3 is TGTGCCAGCAGCCAGGGGGGCTCCTATAATTCACCCCTCCACTTT.

J is TRBJ2-7 and V is TRBV25-1; a weak D match, TRBD1 (6 bases). CDR3 length: 15 residues. Trimming stripped 1 base from V and 4 bases from J, with 14 bases between. Germline V lookup: CDR1 MGHDK, CDR2 SYGVNS. CDR3 region: CASSEFDRSTYEQYF. The CDR3 nucleotides are TGTGCCAGCAGTGAATTCGACAGGAGTACTTACGAGCAGTACTTC.

A note on this clone: The junction departs from germline at one end; a sequencing error may be responsible. This chain joins TRBV19 and TRBJ2-1; TRBD2 matches at 9 bases. CDR1 and CDR2 (germline): LNHDA, SQIVND (reference sequence). CDR3 size: 15 residues. In nucleotides, the CDR3 is TGTGCCAGCAGTATTACTAGCGGGCCCTACAATGAGCAGTTCTTC. Translation: CASSITSGPYNEQFF.

This clone turned up a few times. The genes are TRBV7-8 and TRBJ1-2; 9 bases match TRBD1. The CDR3 length is 15 residues. The germline gives CDR1 SGHVS, CDR2 FQNEAQ. V was clipped by 5 bases and J by 4 bases; unmatched bases: 8. The CDR3 sequence: CASSMPGQGSYGYTF. In DNA form, the CDR3 reads TGTGCCAGCAGCATGCCGGGACAGGGATCCTATGGCTACACCTTC.

The rearrangement joins TRBV4-2 to TRBJ2-1, with 13 bases that match TRBD2. After removal of 2 bases from V and 0 bases from J, the junction contained 10 bases not matched to a gene. The germline V gene encodes CDR1 LGHNA and CDR2 YNFKEQ. CDR3 length equals 20 residues. CDR3 protein: CASSQRLAGGRGSSYNEQFF. The CDR3 region has the DNA TGTGCCAGCAGCCAACGACTAGCGGGAGGAAGGGGTAGCTCCTACAATGAGCAGTTCTTC.

Note on this clone: Compared with germline, one end of the junction differs, possibly owing to a read error. The chain has TRBV7-9 and TRBJ1-5; TRBD1 might be the D (5 bases). This CDR3 is built from 14 residues. Germline assignment: CDR1 SEHNR and CDR2 FQNEAQ (reference sequence). The DNA for the CDR3 is TGTGCCAGCAGCCCGGGGGGAGGCAATCAGCCCCGGCATTTT. It translates to CASSPGGGNQPRHF.

This clone has a handful of counts. The genes are TRBV6-5 and TRBJ2-3; TRBD2 might be the D (6 bases). This CDR3 region has 15 residues. The germline V gene encodes CDR1 MNHEY and CDR2 SVGAGI. Trimming pared 0 bases from V and 2 bases from J, leaving 9 bases between. CDR3 sequence: CASSYSPSDTDTQYF. The CDR3 DNA reads as TGTGCCAGCAGTTACTCGCCTAGCGACACAGATACGCAGTATTTT.

This clone occurred once. The chain recombines TRBV5-1 with TRBJ2-1, with TRBD2 as a possible D gene (6 bases). Germline lookup yields CDR1 SGHRS and CDR2 YFSETQ. This CDR3 contains 16 residues. V lost 0 bases to trimming and J lost 7 bases, with 17 bases between them. CDR3 in DNA: TGCGCCAGCAGCTTGGGGGCTAGCGAAGGAGGTAATGAGCAGTTCTTC. This translates into CASSLGASEGGNEQFF.